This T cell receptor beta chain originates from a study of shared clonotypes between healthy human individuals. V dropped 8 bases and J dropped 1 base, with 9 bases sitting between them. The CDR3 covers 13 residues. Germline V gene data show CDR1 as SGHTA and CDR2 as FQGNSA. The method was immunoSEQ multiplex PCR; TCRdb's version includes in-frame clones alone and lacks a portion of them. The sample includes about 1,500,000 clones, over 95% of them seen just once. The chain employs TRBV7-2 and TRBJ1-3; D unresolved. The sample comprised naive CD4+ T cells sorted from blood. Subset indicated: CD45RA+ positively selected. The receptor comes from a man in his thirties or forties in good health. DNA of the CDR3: TGTGCCAGCCCCGCGAAGTCTGGAAACACCATATATTTT. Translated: CASPAKSGNTIYF.